What follows are 15 T cell receptor beta chains derived from one specimen sequenced in a study of blood T cell repertoires in COVID-19 (dated by TCRdb to 2018 to 2020). Receptor libraries were prepared by the immunoSEQ multiplex PCR assay. The source is immuneACCESS, and TCRdb retained only in-frame sequences with V and J called. Part of the clones is not carried over; for the studies checked, unresolved V genes explain less than half of this, and the remainder is unexplained. For this sample there are approximately 300,000 clones; 80% to 90% appear just once. The biggest ten clones account for 3.7% of the sample. The material sequenced was peripheral blood. Source of these receptors: a woman aged 35 to 49 with acute or convalescent COVID-19.

J is TRBJ1-3 and V is TRBV9; maybe TRBD1 (5 bases). V was trimmed by 4 bases and J by 0 bases, leaving 14 bases between them. The CDR3 loop spans 16 amino acids. Germline V gene lookup returns CDR1 SGDLS and CDR2 YYNGEE. The DNA of the CDR3 is TGTGCCAGCAGCAAAAGACAGCTGCTCTCTGGAAACACCATATATTTT. It translates to CASSKRQLLSGNTIYF.

This chain joins TRBV11-2 and TRBJ1-4; no reliable D call. The CDR3 covers 15 residues. V was clipped by 1 base and J by 7 bases, with 13 bases between them. Germline lookup yields CDR1 SGHAT and CDR2 FQNNGV. The CDR3 loop is CASSLVASRGEKLFF. The CDR3 nucleotides are TGTGCCAGCAGCTTAGTGGCATCAAGAGGTGAAAAACTGTTTTTT. Supplemented by reference TRBV11-2 and TRBJ1-4, the full variable domain reads EAGVAQSPRYKIIEKRQSVAFWCNPISGHATLYWYQQILGQGPKLLIQFQNNGVVDDSQLPKDRFSAERLKGVDSTLKIQPAKLEDSAVYLCASSLVASRGEKLFFGSGTQLSVL.

The chain carries TRBV24-1 and TRBJ2-1; TRBD1 matches at 9 bases. V was clipped by 0 bases and J by 6 bases; unmatched bases: 14. The CDR3 is 19 amino acids. Germline lookup yields CDR1 KGHDR and CDR2 SFDVKD. The CDR3 bases are TGTGCCACCAGTGATTTGATTTTAAGCCGGGACAGGGCTGTCAATGAGCAGTTCTTC. Amino acids: CATSDLILSRDRAVNEQFF.

This chain joins TRBV27 and TRBJ1-2; 7 nucleotides agree with TRBD1. CDR3 length: 13 amino acids. Germline lookup yields CDR1 MNHEY and CDR2 SMNVEV (reference sequence). The V and J ends lost 8 bases and 1 base, in that order; junction bases with no gene match: 4. The CDR3 protein is CASGTDYNYGYTF. CDR3 bases: TGTGCCAGCGGGACAGATTATAACTATGGCTACACCTTC.

The chain combines TRBV11-1 with TRBJ1-5; D call uncertain. V was trimmed by 5 bases and J by 3 bases, leaving 8 bases between them. CDR1 and CDR2 from the germline V gene are SGHAT and FQDESV (reference sequence). This CDR3 is 13 amino acids long. The CDR3 region has the DNA TGTGCCAGCAGCCTCCAGGACAATCAGCCCCAGCATTTT. This codes for CASSLQDNQPQHF.

The gene calls are TRBV28 and TRBJ1-2; D perhaps matches TRBD1 (6 bases). This CDR3 has 13 residues. Trimming took 1 base from V and 8 from J, leaving 11 bases between them. Germline lookup yields CDR1 MDHEN and CDR2 SYDVKM. CDR3 nucleotide sequence: TGTGCCAGCAGTTTATCAGGGGCCTGGGGCTACACCTTC. Its translation: CASSLSGAWGYTF.

The chain carries TRBV7-8 and TRBJ1-4; the D gene is possibly TRBD1 (5 bases). The germline CDR1 and CDR2 sequences are SGHVS and FQNEAQ. Trimming left V 1 base short and J 5 bases short, with 11 bases between. This CDR3 has 15 amino acids. CDR3 residues: CASSLGAGWNEKLFF. CDR3 DNA sequence: TGTGCCAGCAGCTTAGGGGCAGGGTGGAATGAAAAACTGTTTTTT.

CDR3 in amino acids: CASSPQSGETEAFF. As DNA, the CDR3 is TGTGCCAGCTCACCACAGTCAGGGGAAACTGAAGCTTTCTTT. The chain employs TRBV18 and TRBJ1-1, with D possibly being TRBD1 (6 bases). The CDR3 extends over 14 amino acids. The V and J ends lost 1 base and 5 bases respectively, with 11 bases between them. Germline values: CDR1 KGHSH, CDR2 LQKENI. The whole variable domain, filled in from reference TRBV18 and TRBJ1-1, reads NAGVMQNPRHLVRRRGQEARLRCSPMKGHSHVYWYRQLPEEGLKFMVYLQKENIIDESGMPKERFSAEFPKEGPSILRIQQVVRGDSAAYFCASSPQSGETEAFFGQGTRLTVV.

As for this clone: The same CDR3 is also encoded by other DNA sequences in this sample. This chain joins TRBV15 and TRBJ1-4; D is uncertain. The CDR3 runs 16 residues. V lost 0 bases to trimming and J lost 0 bases, with 8 bases between them. CDR1 is LNHNV and CDR2 is YYDKDF in the germline V gene (reference sequence). CDR3 in DNA: TGTGCCACCAGCAGAGATGCGGGTGCAACTAATGAAAAACTGTTTTTT. This encodes CATSRDAGATNEKLFF. Full variable domain (rest looked up from reference TRBV15 and TRBJ1-4): DAMVIQNPRYQVTQFGKPVTLSCSQTLNHNVMYWYQQKSSQAPKLLFHYYDKDFNNEADTPDNFQSRRPNTSFCFLDIRSPGLGDTAMYLCATSRDAGATNEKLFFGSGTQLSVL.

V is TRBV21-1 and J is TRBJ1-6; whether TRBD1, the table's D call, matches the DNA was not checked. TRBV21-1 is reported as a pseudogene. The CDR3 covers 19 residues. The CDR3 sequence is CASSKERDRHLAYNSPLHF. Here the CDR3 DNA reads TGTGCCAGCAGCAAAGAGAGGGACAGGCATTTAGCCTATAATTCACCCCTCCACTTT.

This clone was found once. The chain employs TRBV2 and TRBJ2-1; D perhaps matches TRBD2 (6 bases). The CDR3 consists of 13 residues. The germline V and J ends were trimmed by 8 bases and 5 bases, with 13 bases remaining between them. Germline V lookup: CDR1 SNHLY, CDR2 FYNNEI. CDR3: CASAGSKHNEQFF. As DNA, the CDR3 is TGTGCCAGCGCGGGGAGCAAGCACAATGAGCAGTTCTTC.

The chain carries TRBV5-4 and TRBJ1-2; 7 bases map to TRBD1. Germline CDR1 and CDR2: SGHNT and YYREEE (reference sequence). The CDR3 is 12 amino acids. V lost 3 bases to trimming and J lost 8 bases; unmatched junction nucleotides: 4. As DNA, the CDR3 is TGTGCCAGCAGCTCAGCAGGGGGGGGCTACACCTTC. This gives the protein CASSSAGGGYTF.

The chain recombines TRBV5-6 with TRBJ2-5; 13 positions agree with TRBD2. The CDR3 sequence is 18 residues long. Germline values: CDR1 SGHDT, CDR2 YYEEEE. Losses at the gene ends were 5 bases for V and 5 bases for J; bases not matched to a gene: 15. The CDR3 coding sequence is TGTGCCAGCAGGCCCACCGAACGGACTAGCGGGGGATTGGAGACCCAGTACTTC. Its protein is CASRPTERTSGGLETQYF. Looking up the rest from reference TRBV5-6 and TRBJ2-5 gives the full variable domain: DAGVTQSPTHLIKTRGQQVTLRCSPKSGHDTVSWYQQALGQGPQFIFQYYEEEERQRGNFPDRFSGHQFPNYSSELNVNALLLGDSALYLCASRPTERTSGGLETQYFGPGTRLLVL.

V and J are TRBV9 and TRBJ1-2, with D perhaps matching TRBD1 (6 bases). Germline loops: CDR1 SGDLS, CDR2 YYNGEE. Trimming took 4 bases from V and 7 from J, leaving 17 bases between them. The CDR3 runs to 14 residues. As DNA, the CDR3 is TGTGCCAGCAGCCCGTCGGGGGGGGCGGGTGGCTACACCTTC. It translates to CASSPSGGAGGYTF.

This clone occurred once. The V call is TRBV13, the J call TRBJ1-2; TRBD1 matches 9 bases. The CDR3 has 17 amino acids. V lost 5 bases and J lost 4; bases outside the gene matches: 14. Germline V gene lookup returns CDR1 PRHDT and CDR2 FYEKMQ (reference sequence). The CDR3 sequence is CASSALGRGQGLYGYTF. The CDR3 coding sequence is TGTGCCAGCAGCGCACTGGGCCGAGGACAGGGGCTCTATGGCTACACCTTC.